The clone carrying this T cell receptor beta chain was seen only a few times. Its target is unknown. This sample includes further DNA sequences coding for the same CDR3. Trimming stripped 0 bases from V and 5 bases from J, with 12 bases between. The germline V gene has CDR1 SGHKS and CDR2 YYEKEE (reference sequence). This CDR3 has 15 amino acids. The table came from immunoSEQ multiplex PCR; TCRdb's copy has only in-frame clones and leaves some out. Here the sample spans about 100,000 clones, about nine tenths being singletons. The data stem from a study of OX40 agonist ivuxolimab in advanced cancers. The study, taken as a whole, reports: Antigen targets of the expanded peripheral T cells went undetermined.

This TCR came from an adult with an advanced solid tumor such as melanoma, head and neck, liver or kidney cancer. The chain carries TRBV5-5 and TRBJ2-1; D perhaps matches TRBD2 (6 bases). This specimen consisted of CD4+ or CD8+ T cells sorted from blood, obtained in a trial of the OX40 agonist ivuxolimab. CDR3 DNA sequence: TGTGCCAGCAGCTTGGGAGCTAGCGTGGACAATGAGCAGTTCTTC. Translating gives CASSLGASVDNEQFF.